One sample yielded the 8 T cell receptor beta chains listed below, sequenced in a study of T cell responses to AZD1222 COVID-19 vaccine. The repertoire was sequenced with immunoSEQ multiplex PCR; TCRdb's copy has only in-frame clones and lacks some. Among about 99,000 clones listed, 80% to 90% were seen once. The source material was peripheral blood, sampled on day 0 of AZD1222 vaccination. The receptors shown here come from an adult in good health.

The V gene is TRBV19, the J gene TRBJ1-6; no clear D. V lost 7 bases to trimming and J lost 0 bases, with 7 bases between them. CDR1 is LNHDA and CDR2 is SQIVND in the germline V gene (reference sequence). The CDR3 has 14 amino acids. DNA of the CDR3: TGTGCCAGTACTTTTAGCTCCTATAATTCACCCCTCCACTTT. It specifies CASTFSSYNSPLHF.

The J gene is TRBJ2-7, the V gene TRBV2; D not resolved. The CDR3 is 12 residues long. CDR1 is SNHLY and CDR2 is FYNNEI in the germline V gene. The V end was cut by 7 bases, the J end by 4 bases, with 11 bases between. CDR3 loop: CASMYSAYEQYF. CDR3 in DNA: TGTGCCAGCATGTATAGTGCTTACGAGCAGTACTTC.

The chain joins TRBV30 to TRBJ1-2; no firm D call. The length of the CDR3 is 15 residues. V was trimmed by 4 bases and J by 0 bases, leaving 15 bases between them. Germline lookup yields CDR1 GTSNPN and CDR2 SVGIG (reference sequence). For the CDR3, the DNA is TGTGCCTGGAAACCCGCGGGTAGGGCTAACTATGGCTACACCTTC. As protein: CAWKPAGRANYGYTF.

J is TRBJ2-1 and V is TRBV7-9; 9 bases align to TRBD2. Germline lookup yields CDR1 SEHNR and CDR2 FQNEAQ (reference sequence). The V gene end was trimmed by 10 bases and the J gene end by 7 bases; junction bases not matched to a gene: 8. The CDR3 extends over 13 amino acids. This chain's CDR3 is CAMHISGSNEQFF. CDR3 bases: TGTGCCATGCATATTAGCGGGAGTAATGAGCAGTTCTTC. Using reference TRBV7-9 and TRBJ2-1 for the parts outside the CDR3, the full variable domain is DTGVSQNPRHKITKRGQNVTFRCDPISEHNRLYWYRQTLGQGPEFLTYFQNEAQLEKSRLLSDRFSAERPKGSFSTLEIQRTEQGDSAMYLCAMHISGSNEQFFGPGTRLTVL.

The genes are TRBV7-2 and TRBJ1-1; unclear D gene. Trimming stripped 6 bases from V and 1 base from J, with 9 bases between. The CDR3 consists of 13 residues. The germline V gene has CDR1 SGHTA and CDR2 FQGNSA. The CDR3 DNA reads TGTGCCAGCAGTTCGGCGGGGAACACTGAAGCTTTCTTT. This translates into CASSSAGNTEAFF. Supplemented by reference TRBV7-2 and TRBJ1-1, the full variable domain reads GAGVSQSPSNKVTEKGKDVELRCDPISGHTALYWYRQSLGQGLEFLIYFQGNSAPDKSGLPSDRFSAERTGGSVSTLTIQRTQQEDSAVYLCASSSAGNTEAFFGQGTRLTVV.

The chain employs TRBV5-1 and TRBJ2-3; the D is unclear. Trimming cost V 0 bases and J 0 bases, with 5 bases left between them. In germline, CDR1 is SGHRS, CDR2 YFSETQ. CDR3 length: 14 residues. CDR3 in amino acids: CASSLERSTDTQYF. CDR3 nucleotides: TGCGCCAGCAGCTTGGAACGGAGCACAGATACGCAGTATTTT.

CDR3 sequence: CASSQGLDGYGYTF. The CDR3, as DNA: TGTGCCAGCAGCCAGGGTTTGGACGGGTATGGCTACACCTTC. The chain links TRBV9 to TRBJ1-2, with D perhaps TRBD1 (5 bases). The CDR3 is 14 amino acids. Looked up from germline, CDR1 is SGDLS and CDR2 is YYNGEE. Trimming shortened V by 4 bases and J by 5 bases, and 15 bases separated the two germline ends. Full variable domain (outside the CDR3, taken from reference TRBV9 and TRBJ1-2): DSGVTQTPKHLITATGQRVTLRCSPRSGDLSVYWYQQSLDQGLQFLIQYYNGEERAKGNILERFSAQQFPDLHSELNLSSLELGDSALYFCASSQGLDGYGYTFGSGTRLTVV.

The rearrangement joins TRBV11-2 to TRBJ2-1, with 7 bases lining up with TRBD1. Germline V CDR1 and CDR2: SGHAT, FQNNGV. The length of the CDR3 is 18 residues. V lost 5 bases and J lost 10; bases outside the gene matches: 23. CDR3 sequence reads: CASSRFKIQGFSAREQFF. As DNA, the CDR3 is TGTGCCAGCAGCCGATTTAAGATACAGGGGTTTTCAGCCCGAGAGCAGTTCTTC.